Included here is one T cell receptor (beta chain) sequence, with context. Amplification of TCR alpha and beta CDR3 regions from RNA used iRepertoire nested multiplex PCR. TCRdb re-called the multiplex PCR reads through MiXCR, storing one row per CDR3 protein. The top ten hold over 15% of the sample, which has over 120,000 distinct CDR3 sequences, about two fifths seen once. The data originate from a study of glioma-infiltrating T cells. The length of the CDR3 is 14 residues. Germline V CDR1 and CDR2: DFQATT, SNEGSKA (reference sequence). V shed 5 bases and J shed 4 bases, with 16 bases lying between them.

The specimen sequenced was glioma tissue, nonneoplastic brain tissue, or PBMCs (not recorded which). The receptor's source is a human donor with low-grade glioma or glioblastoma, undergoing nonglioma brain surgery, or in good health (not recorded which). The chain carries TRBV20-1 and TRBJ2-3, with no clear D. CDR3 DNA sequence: TGCAGTGCTCCTCGGGCAGGTTCGGCAGATACGCAGTATTTT. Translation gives CSAPRAGSADTQYF.